This TCR beta chain was documented in a study of identical twins. Study-wide results and limits: Models underestimated out-of-frame TCR alpha sharing in monozygotic twins. The abundant beta clonotypes from cord blood had fewer insertions, and memory repertoires had none of this. Twins' excess sharing was less marked for out-of-frame beta sequences.

TCRdb fed the 5' RACE reads into MiXCR, producing one record per CDR3 protein. The data show around 510,000 distinct CDR3 sequences, roughly an eighth seen once. Every sampled donor was Caucasian and healthy. On this clonotype: Antigen unknown.

These same records also appear under a second study, on yellow fever vaccine responses in identical twins.

This TCR came from a woman in her late teens or twenties in good health. Sequences were obtained from CD4+ T cells sorted from blood.

CDR3 in amino acids: CASSQDWAGRYEQYF. The CDR3 region has the DNA TGCGCCAGCAGCCAAGATTGGGCAGGGCGCTACGAGCAGTACTTC. This chain joins TRBV4-3 and TRBJ2-7; possibly TRBD1 for D (5 bases). Germline CDR1 is LGHNA and CDR2 is YSLEER. Between the trimmed V and J ends, which lost 0 bases and 3 bases, there was a span of 12 bases. CDR3 length: 15 amino acids.